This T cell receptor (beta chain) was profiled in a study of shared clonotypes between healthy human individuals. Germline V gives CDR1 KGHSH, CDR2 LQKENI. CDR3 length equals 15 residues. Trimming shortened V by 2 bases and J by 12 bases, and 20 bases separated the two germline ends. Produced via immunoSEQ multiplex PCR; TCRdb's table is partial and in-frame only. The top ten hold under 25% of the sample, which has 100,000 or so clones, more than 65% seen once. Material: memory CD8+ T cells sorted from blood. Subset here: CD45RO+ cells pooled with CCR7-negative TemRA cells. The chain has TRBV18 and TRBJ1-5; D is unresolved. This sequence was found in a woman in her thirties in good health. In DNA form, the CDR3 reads TGTGCCAGCTCACCAATGGGTGCTTGGAGCGAGGTCCAGCATTTT. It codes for CASSPMGAWSEVQHF.